The TCR beta chain described here comes from a study of T cells in Graves' hyperthyroidism and ophthalmopathy (dated by TCRdb to the late 2010s). With respect to the entire study: Peripheral blood was collected at initial diagnosis, before any treatment. A discovery cohort of around 100 patients, approximately 45 with Graves' ophthalmopathy and roughly 59 with stable Graves' hyperthyroidism, was used to find distinguishing TCR V-J signatures. Thyroid tissue and blood T-cell repertoires from roughly 6 Graves' hyperthyroidism patients were also compared in the study. The roughly 91 discovery patients were randomly divided into training and test sets at a 7:3 ratio. After sampling, hyperthyroidism patients received methimazole starting at 30 mg daily, and ophthalmopathy patients received high-dose intravenous methylprednisolone. Prospective prediction of ophthalmopathy was tested in an independent validation cohort of some 19 hyperthyroidism patients and 15 to 17 patients who later progressed to ophthalmopathy. TCR Vbeta CDR3 sequencing of approximately 140 peripheral blood samples (under 45 ophthalmopathy, over 70 hyperthyroidism and around 17 progressor patients) is reported in the paper. The full study reports these points: A model built on a 13 V-J signature distinguished ophthalmopathy from stable hyperthyroidism, reaching approximately 89% sensitivity and around 81% specificity in cross-validation and 80%/75% in testing. Blood samples also contained most of the expanded thyroid clonotypes (frequency above 0.001), which suggests that blood repertoires may reflect thyroid immune responses. In validation, the model predicted progression to ophthalmopathy a median of about 5.9 months before onset, with about 64% sensitivity and 72.22% specificity. Sample size was not statistically predetermined, and investigators were not blinded to group allocation.

As regards this clonotype: The specificity of this receptor is unknown. Base qualities were left out, and no much larger clone turns up one base away.

There are 12 amino acids in the CDR3, from cysteine to phenylalanine inclusive. The sequence is cut down to CDR3 DNA, 36 bases in frame from base 1. V gives up 7 bases and J gives up 8 bases, and the segment between their germline ends measures 12 bases. As encoded in the germline V gene (reference sequence), CDR1 is SEHNR while CDR2 is FQNEAQ. Stable Graves' hyperthyroidism was defined as the absence of progression to ophthalmopathy over 18 months of follow-up. Hyperthyroidism patients were newly diagnosed, with disease duration under 2 months, and aged 18 to 65 years. Exclusion was applied to patients with uncontrolled infections, other autoimmune diseases, pregnancy or lactation. Clinical symptoms, serum thyroxine and TRAb, thyroid ultrasound, and orbital computed tomography formed the basis for the diagnoses. PBMCs were separated from roughly 10 ml of fresh peripheral blood using Ficoll-Paque density gradient centrifugation. Trizol reagent was used to extract total RNA, and RNA quality was then checked on an Agilent 2100 Bioanalyzer.

The TCR beta CDR3 regions were amplified from the RNA transcripts. The TCR CDR3 was subjected to a first round of RT-PCR using the HTBI primer set and the Qiagen OneStep RT-PCR kit. The libraries were constructed in a second round of multiplex PCR and then size-selected and purified. The libraries were sequenced on an Illumina HiSeq2000 using paired-end 100 bp reads. The study's processing was this. SOAPnuke was used to process the raw data, removing reads that contained adapters or uncalled bases, had a mean Phred below 15, or lacked an exact match to the constant primer or identifier. COPE v1.2.5 was used to merge high-quality paired reads, and clonotypes were defined as unique nucleotide sequences. Clonotypes were aligned to IMGT TRBV, TRBD and TRBJ reference segments using MiTCR v1.1. Analysis was restricted to V-J combinations with a frequency above 0.0001, which covered roughly 99% of repertoires. The TCS score was defined as the ratio of F50 (clonal expansion) to E x V (chaos), calculated using BLOSUM62-based TCRdist between CDR3 peptides within each V-J. Welch's t-statistics and random forest reduced around 510 V-J features to 13, which were used in a naive Bayes classifier (R e1071). TCRdb's own reprocessing of the public reads used fastp at Q25 and MiXCR and kept productive beta chains. Rows with a matching CDR3 protein are joined into one entry that keeps the most common DNA and genes. TCRdb's processing, not the study's, gives the V and J calls here. This sample holds about 110,000 distinct CDR3 sequences; about 17% were observed only once. The ten most abundant clones make up about 45% of the sample.

The receptor was derived from a woman between 50 and 59 years old with Graves' hyperthyroidism. In this chain, TRBV7-9 is recombined with TRBJ2-1, with the identity of the D gene unclear. Specimen: blood. The CDR3 in this case is CASNSLSDEQFF. In nucleotides, the sequence is TGTGCCAGCAATAGCTTATCCGATGAGCAGTTCTTC. With the portions outside the CDR3 filled from the reference TRBV7-9 and TRBJ2-1 genes, the complete variable region becomes DTGVSQNPRHKITKRGQNVTFRCDPISEHNRLYWYRQTLGQGPEFLTYFQNEAQLEKSRLLSDRFSAERPKGSFSTLEIQRTEQGDSAMYLCASNSLSDEQFFGPGTRLTVL.